These T cell receptor beta chains were read from a single sample in a study of post-analysis software for immune sequencing data. TCRdb used MiXCR to reprocess the PCR reads, holding one entry per CDR3 protein. The sample shows about 200,000 distinct CDR3 sequences, over 25% of them seen only once. Sequencing was carried out using blood. These receptors were collected from a girl under 18 with multiple sclerosis. Each CDR3 is given with its conserved first and last residue. D genes are given only for firm matches. The size field is filled for only some rows; it gives once, few, many or a size class.

v_gene	d_gene	abundance	j_gene	CDR3aa	CDR3nt
TRBV12-3/TRBV12-4	-	-	TRBJ2-4	CASRSQIAKNIQYF	TGTGCCAGCAGATCCCAAATAGCCAAAAACATTCAGTACTTC
TRBV28	-	-	TRBJ1-6	CASSMGWGVRSYNSPLHF	TGTGCCAGCAGTATGGGGTGGGGAGTGAGGTCCTATAATTCACCCCTCCACTTT
TRBV9	-	-	TRBJ1-1	CASSVGANTEAFF	TGTGCCAGCAGCGTGGGTGCGAACACTGAAGCTTTCTTT
TRBV19	-	few	TRBJ1-4	CASSMGQLNEKLFF	TGTGCCAGTAGTATGGGGCAGTTAAATGAAAAACTGTTTTTT
TRBV6-5	-	-	TRBJ1-2	CASSYSVGDRGYTF	TGTGCCAGCAGTTACTCGGTAGGGGATCGTGGCTACACCTTC
TRBV15	TRBD1	many	TRBJ2-1	CATSRLDRGAKNEQFF	TGTGCCACCAGCAGGCTAGACAGGGGTGCAAAAAATGAGCAGTTCTTC
TRBV5-1	-	-	TRBJ1-1	CASSPTSAAAEAFF	TGCGCCAGCAGCCCGACATCGGCGGCGGCGGAAGCTTTCTTT
TRBV12-3/TRBV12-4	-	many	TRBJ2-7	CASTSNSYEQYF	TGTGCCAGCACTTCCAATTCCTACGAGCAGTACTTC
TRBV20-1	TRBD2	-	TRBJ2-3	CSVPTSGTDTQYF	TGCAGTGTCCCGACTAGCGGCACAGATACGCAGTATTTT
TRBV20-1	TRBD2	-	TRBJ2-1	CSASGTSGYNEQFF	TGCAGTGCCTCCGGGACTAGCGGCTACAATGAGCAGTTCTTC
TRBV2	-	few	TRBJ2-4	CASMLGGEAIQYF	TGTGCCAGCATGCTTGGGGGAGAAGCCATTCAGTACTTC
TRBV3-1	-	few	TRBJ1-1	CASSQETRMNTEAFF	TGTGCCAGCAGCCAAGAAACCCGAATGAACACTGAAGCTTTCTTT
TRBV5-1	-	-	TRBJ2-1	CAGRSVTPGRNEQFF	TGCGCCGGCAGGTCGGTGACCCCGGGTCGCAATGAGCAGTTCTTC
TRBV12-3/TRBV12-4	TRBD1	many	TRBJ2-7	CASTDRGPGEQYF	TGTGCCAGCACGGACAGGGGGCCGGGGGAGCAGTACTTC
TRBV28	-	many	TRBJ2-7	CASSRIGQNVEQYF	TGTGCCAGCTCTCGGATAGGACAGAACGTCGAGCAGTACTTC
TRBV5-4	TRBD1	-	TRBJ1-6	CASGKTGGRSPLHF	TGTGCCAGCGGGAAGACAGGGGGCCGGTCACCCCTCCACTTT
TRBV18	TRBD1	-	TRBJ2-1	CASSPGPGQGGDEQFF	TGTGCCAGCTCACCGGGGCCGGGACAGGGGGGAGATGAGCAGTTCTTC
TRBV27	-	few	TRBJ1-5	CASSLFAPTDSQPQHF	TGTGCCAGCAGTTTATTTGCCCCAACAGACAGTCAGCCCCAGCATTTT
TRBV5-6	-	few	TRBJ1-1	CASSLVAPENTEAFF	TGTGCCAGCAGCTTGGTAGCACCGGAGAACACTGAAGCTTTCTTT
TRBV2	-	once	TRBJ1-2	CASSIPGDNYGYTF	TGTGCCAGCTCAATCCCAGGAGATAACTATGGCTACACCTTC
TRBV29-1	TRBD1	-	TRBJ1-3	CSARNRGDRNTIYF	TGCAGCGCCCGTAACAGGGGCGATAGAAACACCATATATTTT
TRBV20-1	TRBD1	many	TRBJ1-2	CSASLTGAVYGYTF	TGCAGTGCTAGCTTGACAGGGGCCGTCTATGGCTACACCTTC
TRBV3-1	-	-	TRBJ1-1	CASSQGRWNTEAFF	TGTGCCAGCAGCCAGGGCCGCTGGAACACTGAAGCTTTCTTT
TRBV7-2	-	many	TRBJ1-2	CASSLTGHGYTF	TGTGCCAGCAGCTTAACCGGGCATGGCTACACCTTC
TRBV6-6	-	-	TRBJ2-3	CASTSREGKSTDTQYF	TGTGCCAGCACTTCCAGAGAGGGGAAAAGCACAGATACGCAGTATTTT
TRBV5-1	TRBD1	many	TRBJ1-4	CASSWGTGRNEKLFF	TGCGCCAGCAGCTGGGGGACAGGCCGTAATGAAAAACTGTTTTTT
TRBV5-1	TRBD1	-	TRBJ2-7	CASSLTDRGSYEQYF	TGCGCCAGCAGCTTGACAGACAGGGGCAGCTACGAGCAGTACTTC
TRBV21-1	-	-	TRBJ1-4	CASSNLTASRCEKLFF	TGTGCCAGCAGCAACTTGACAGCCAGTCGATGTGAAAAACTGTTTTTT
TRBV7-2	-	-	TRBJ2-3	CASSATITTCDMQYF	TGTGCCAGCAGCGCTACGATAACCACTTGTGATATGCAGTATTTT
TRBV7-9	TRBD2	-	TRBJ2-1	CASSLRTSGGVSNEQFF	TGTGCCAGCAGCCTTCGGACTAGCGGGGGGGTCTCCAATGAGCAGTTCTTC
TRBV3-1	-	many	TRBJ2-7	CASSQPSSGYEQYF	TGTGCCAGCAGCCAACCAAGCTCCGGCTACGAGCAGTACTTC
TRBV18	TRBD2	many	TRBJ2-3	CASSPEASGSTQYF	TGTGCCAGCTCACCAGAGGCTAGCGGGAGTACGCAGTATTTT
TRBV9	TRBD2	-	TRBJ2-7	CASSFHSGSLYNEQYF	TGTGCCAGCAGCTTTCATAGCGGGAGCCTCTACAATGAGCAGTACTTC
TRBV29-1	TRBD2	-	TRBJ2-1	CGHSSGSIGEQFF	TGCGGGCACTCTAGCGGGAGTATAGGTGAGCAGTTCTTC
TRBV15	TRBD2	many	TRBJ2-3	CATSSARTSGVLDTQYF	TGTGCCACCAGCAGCGCAAGGACTAGCGGGGTTCTAGATACGCAGTATTTT
TRBV20-1	-	many	TRBJ1-1	CSAVRGLNTEAFF	TGCAGTGCTGTCCGGGGCTTGAACACTGAAGCTTTCTTT